The clone carrying this T cell receptor (beta chain) was picked up one time. The protocol was immunoSEQ multiplex PCR, while the TCRdb copy is restricted to in-frame clones and leaves out a portion. The sample holds under 85,000 clones, 80% to 95% seen once. The record originates from a study of technical replicates of blood from four donors. This CDR3 region has 15 residues. In germline, CDR1 is MNHEY, CDR2 SMNVEV (reference sequence). V was cut by 0 bases and J by 4 bases, with 10 bases left in between. The J gene is TRBJ2-1, the V gene TRBV27, with D possibly matching TRBD2 (5 bases). The receptor was derived from a human donor in good health. Some clones in this sample may be carry-over from other donors' samples. The sample was T cells isolated from PBMCs. The CDR3 nucleotides are TGTGCCAGCAGTTTATCCACGGGAATTTACAATGAGCAGTTCTTC. Translating gives CASSLSTGIYNEQFF.